The clone carrying this TCR beta chain turned up a few times. This table comes from immunoSEQ multiplex PCR, and its TCRdb copy is limited to in-frame clones, with some not included. The sample contains some 1 million clones, about 74% of which appear only once. The record originates from a study of shared clonotypes between healthy human individuals. CDR3 length: 15 amino acids. V lost 2 bases, J lost 5 bases, and 8 bases stayed unmatched. Per germline, CDR1 SGHRS and CDR2 YFSETQ. The V and J genes are TRBV5-1 and TRBJ2-5; 8 bases are shared with TRBD1. The sample was memory CD4+ T cells sorted from blood. The subset is: CD45RA-negative fraction. The TCR sequence derives from a man younger than 30 in good health. CDR3 protein: CASSLLDRVSETQYF. The CDR3 coding sequence is TGCGCCAGCAGCTTACTGGACAGGGTATCGGAGACCCAGTACTTC.